These T cell receptor beta chains were read from a single sample in a study of CD8+ T cells in alopecia areata. Measured with immunoSEQ multiplex PCR; TCRdb has only the in-frame clones, and not every one. The sample shows 160,000 or so clones, about 51% of them seen only once. This sample comprised CD8+ T cells sorted from blood, obtained at week 0. These receptors came from a human donor with alopecia areata. Both conserved end residues are part of each CDR3. D genes are given only for firm matches. The listing skips clone size in some rows; elsewhere it reads once, few, many or a size class.

V gene	clone size	J gene	D gene	CDR3 protein	CDR3 DNA
TRBV25-1	-	TRBJ1-1	-	CASSETRVTEAFF	TGTGCCAGCAGCGAAACGAGGGTCACTGAAGCTTTCTTT
TRBV30	-	TRBJ1-2	TRBD1	CALQFGQARVSGGYTF	TGTGCCTTACAATTCGGACAGGCAAGGGTTTCGGGGGGCTACACCTTC
TRBV30	-	TRBJ2-7	-	CAWSVGTGHYEQYF	TGTGCCTGGAGTGTCGGGACGGGGCACTACGAGCAGTACTTC
TRBV7-3	-	TRBJ1-2	-	CASSLGGDGYTF	TGTGCCAGCAGCTTAGGAGGTGATGGCTACACCTTC
TRBV4-3	-	TRBJ1-1	-	CASSQDRSGGIEAFF	TGCGCCAGCAGCCAAGATCGGAGTGGGGGGATTGAAGCTTTCTTT
TRBV2	once	TRBJ1-2	-	CASSTVRNGRTFDGYTF	TGTGCCAGCAGTACCGTCCGGAATGGCAGGACTTTCGATGGCTACACCTTC
TRBV7-9	few	TRBJ1-2	-	CASSSDSRQTYGYTF	TGTGCCAGCAGCTCGGACTCCCGACAGACCTATGGCTACACCTTC
TRBV29-1	few	TRBJ2-1	TRBD2	CSVEVLAGREQFF	TGCAGCGTTGAAGTGCTAGCGGGCCGTGAGCAGTTCTTC
TRBV27	few	TRBJ2-3	-	CASSLNRPGTDTQYF	TGTGCCAGCAGTCTAAACAGGCCGGGCACAGATACGCAGTATTTT
TRBV30	-	TRBJ2-7	TRBD1	CAWSSGQGPYEQYF	TGTGCCTGGAGTTCTGGACAGGGCCCCTACGAGCAGTACTTC
TRBV19	few	TRBJ2-1	-	CASASGTSNYNEQFF	TGTGCCAGCGCTTCCGGGACATCTAACTACAATGAGCAGTTCTTC
TRBV29-1	-	TRBJ1-1	-	CSVATSSTEAFF	TGCAGCGTTGCTACAAGTTCCACTGAAGCTTTCTTT
TRBV7-2	-	TRBJ1-2	-	CATGLNYGYTF	TGTGCCACAGGCCTTAACTATGGCTACACCTTC
TRBV29-1	few	TRBJ2-7	-	CSVDNMGGPEQYF	TGCAGCGTTGACAATATGGGGGGGCCCGAGCAGTACTTC
TRBV23-1	few	TRBJ1-5	-	CASTPHWLATDSNQPQHF	TGCGCCAGCACCCCCCATTGGCTCGCGACAGATAGCAATCAGCCCCAGCATTTT
TRBV25-1	-	TRBJ1-2	TRBD1	CASGEPRTGGNYGYTF	TGTGCCAGCGGGGAGCCGCGGACAGGGGGAAACTATGGCTACACCTTC
TRBV29-1	-	TRBJ2-7	-	CSVKTFPLNEQYF	TGCAGCGTTAAAACATTCCCCCTAAACGAGCAGTACTTC
TRBV27	-	TRBJ2-1	-	CASSFSRLGDNEQFF	TGTGCCAGCAGTTTTAGCAGGCTGGGGGATAATGAGCAGTTCTTC
TRBV7-6	-	TRBJ2-7	-	CASSSDRRPYEQYF	TGTGCCAGCAGCTCAGACAGAAGACCCTACGAGCAGTACTTC
TRBV4-3	once	TRBJ2-5	-	CASSQAGAETQYF	TGCGCCAGCAGCCAAGCGGGGGCAGAGACCCAGTACTTC
TRBV4-3	once	TRBJ2-1	TRBD2	CASPPHLAGGYNEQFF	TGCGCCAGCCCCCCTCACCTAGCGGGGGGCTACAATGAGCAGTTCTTC
TRBV29-1	-	TRBJ2-7	-	CSVEMSGATYEQYF	TGCAGCGTTGAAATGAGCGGAGCAACCTACGAGCAGTACTTC